This record concerns one T cell receptor beta chain sequence. Its cognate antigen is unknown. The entry originates in a study of OX40 agonist ivuxolimab in advanced cancers. Turning to the study itself: Patients achieving partial responses numbered three: one hepatocellular carcinoma case and two cutaneous melanoma cases. General study results and limits: Compared with CD4+, CD8+ T cells on average had more expanded clones. Several nonresponders also turned out to have low normalized T-cell clonal expansion.

TCRdb's copy holds only in-frame clones and misses some; the assay was immunoSEQ multiplex PCR. The profile shows approximately 100,000 clones, 80% to 90% of them singletons. The junction had 8 bases not matched to a gene; V was cut back by 5 bases and J by 2 bases. Germline lookup yields CDR1 SGHVS and CDR2 FQNEAQ. The CDR3 covers 15 residues. This TCR was recovered from an adult with an advanced solid tumor such as melanoma, head and neck, liver or kidney cancer. The source was CD4+ or CD8+ T cells sorted from blood, collected in a trial of the OX40 agonist ivuxolimab. The chain couples TRBV7-8 to TRBJ1-1; 7 positions match TRBD1. CDR3 bases: TGTGCCAGCAGCCGCAGCCGGGACAGTAACACTGAAGCTTTCTTT. It specifies CASSRSRDSNTEAFF.